Listed here are 13 T cell receptor beta chains from one sample, sequenced in a study of T cell responses to AZD1222 COVID-19 vaccine. Clones were read by immunoSEQ multiplex PCR, and TCRdb kept only the in-frame ones, dropping some. The table has some 150,000 clones, more than 85% seen once. This material consisted of peripheral blood, taken on day 0 of AZD1222 vaccination. The receptors stem from an adult in good health.

This clone is termed medium-sized. The gene calls are TRBV24-1 and TRBJ2-2; D not resolved. The CDR3 runs 15 residues. The V gene's germline CDR1 is KGHDR and CDR2 SFDVKD. Trimming took 6 bases from V and 3 from J, leaving 13 bases between them. For the CDR3, the DNA is TGTGCCACCAGTCCGGACGGTAGGGACACCGGGGAGCTGTTTTTT. Translating gives CATSPDGRDTGELFF.

J is TRBJ2-1 and V is TRBV18; maybe TRBD2 (6 bases). Germline V gene data show CDR1 as KGHSH and CDR2 as LQKENI. The CDR3 runs to 16 residues. V dropped 5 bases and J dropped 9 bases, with 23 bases sitting between them. DNA for the CDR3: TGTGCCAGCTCAAGACGGGGTGGAGGGGTCGTTAGTGAGCAGTTCTTC. This gives the protein CASSRRGGGVVSEQFF. Drawing the rest from reference TRBV18 and TRBJ2-1, the complete variable domain is NAGVMQNPRHLVRRRGQEARLRCSPMKGHSHVYWYRQLPEEGLKFMVYLQKENIIDESGMPKERFSAEFPKEGPSILRIQQVVRGDSAAYFCASSRRGGGVVSEQFFGPGTRLTVL.

V is TRBV7-6 and J is TRBJ2-1; 8 bases are a match to TRBD2. The length of the CDR3 is 16 residues. CDR1 SGHVS and CDR2 FNYEAQ come from the germline V gene. V was clipped by 2 bases and J by 4 bases; unmatched bases: 7. The CDR3 sequence is CASSLLPAGAYNEQFF. CDR3 sequence (DNA): TGTGCCAGCAGCTTATTGCCAGCGGGGGCGTACAATGAGCAGTTCTTC.

The gene calls are TRBV25-1 and TRBJ1-1, with D unresolved. CDR3 length: 11 amino acids. Germline-derived CDR1 and CDR2 are MGHDK and SYGVNS. V shed 3 bases and J shed 11 bases, with 10 bases lying between them. CDR3 DNA: TGTGCCAGCAGTGACTCACGGAAGGCTTTCTTT. This encodes CASSDSRKAFF.

This chain joins TRBV5-6 and TRBJ2-7; no reliable D call. The CDR3 runs 15 residues. Germline V gene data show CDR1 as SGHDT and CDR2 as YYEEEE. Trimming pared 0 bases from V and 5 bases from J, leaving 15 bases between. CDR3 sequence (DNA): TGTGCCAGCAGCTTGGCCCGAGGCCCCCTCAACGAGCAGTACTTC. Protein product: CASSLARGPLNEQYF.

The chain has TRBV12-5 and TRBJ1-1, with D uncertain. The CDR3 loop spans 13 amino acids. The germline V gene encodes CDR1 LGHNT and CDR2 FRNRAP. V gave up 6 bases and J gave up 4 bases, with 12 bases separating them. In nucleotides, the CDR3 is TGTGCTAGTGGCCCCCGAGGAGTCACTGAAGCTTTCTTT. This encodes CASGPRGVTEAFF.

The chain carries TRBV5-6 and TRBJ1-6, with D possibly matching TRBD1 (6 bases). The CDR3 has 17 residues. Trimming left V 4 bases short and J 7 bases short, with 21 bases between. Per the germline V gene, CDR1 is SGHDT and CDR2 is YYEEEE. CDR3 protein: CASSAPWDKRWNSPLHF. The DNA for the CDR3 is TGTGCCAGCAGCGCCCCTTGGGACAAAAGGTGGAATTCACCCCTCCACTTT.

For the CDR3, the DNA is TGTGCCACCAGCAGAGATCTGGGGAGCTCTGGAAACACCATATATTTT. Residues: CATSRDLGSSGNTIYF. The chain recombines TRBV15 with TRBJ1-3, with D unclear. This CDR3 region has 16 residues. Germline-derived CDR1 and CDR2 are LNHNV and YYDKDF (reference sequence). With 0 bases removed from V and 0 bases from J, the gap between germline ends came to 9 bases.

This chain joins TRBV5-4 and TRBJ2-7; 10 bases align to TRBD1. The trim removed 4 bases at V and 6 bases at J, leaving 7 bases unmatched. The CDR3 loop spans 14 amino acids. Germline CDR1 SGHNT, CDR2 YYREEE (reference sequence). The CDR3 DNA sequence: TGTGCCAGCAGCCAAGGGACAGGGGAGTTCGAGCAGTACTTC. Translated, it gives CASSQGTGEFEQYF. Looking up the rest from reference TRBV5-4 and TRBJ2-7 gives the full variable domain: ETGVTQSPTHLIKTRGQQVTLRCSSQSGHNTVSWYQQALGQGPQFIFQYYREEENGRGNFPPRFSGLQFPNYSSELNVNALELDDSALYLCASSQGTGEFEQYFGPGTRLTVT.

This clone has a single count. The chain is built from TRBV2 and TRBJ1-4; D is possibly TRBD1 (5 bases). V dropped 4 bases and J dropped 10 bases, with 13 bases sitting between them. There are 13 residues in the CDR3. CDR1 and CDR2 (germline): SNHLY, FYNNEI. CDR3 in amino acids: CASSVGGMGKLFF. The CDR3 nucleotides are TGTGCCAGCAGTGTTGGGGGTATGGGAAAACTGTTTTTT.

The count of this clone is one. The chain is built from TRBV3-1 (or the pseudogene TRBV3-2) and TRBJ1-2; D unresolved. Trimming shortened V by 0 bases and J by 7 bases, and 18 bases separated the two germline ends. The CDR3 contains 16 residues. Germline lookup yields CDR1 LGHDT and CDR2 YNNKEL (reference sequence). The CDR3 DNA sequence: TGTGCCAGCAGCCAAGATCCCAGTGGCAGGTTTGGTGGCTACACCTTC. Encoded protein: CASSQDPSGRFGGYTF.

V and J are TRBV14 and TRBJ2-1, with unresolved D. Germline loops: CDR1 SGHDN, CDR2 FVKESK. This CDR3 comprises 15 residues. Trimming took off 2 bases at V and 0 bases at J, with 8 bases between the two ends. In DNA form, the CDR3 reads TGTGCCAGCAGCCAATCACAGAGCTCCTACAATGAGCAGTTCTTC. Protein sequence: CASSQSQSSYNEQFF.

This chain joins TRBV11-2 and TRBJ2-7; 9 nucleotides align to TRBD2. Germline values: CDR1 SGHAT, CDR2 FQNNGV. J gave up 0 bases and V 1 base, and 4 bases lay outside the gene matches. This CDR3 has 16 residues. The CDR3 sequence is CASSLGTSATSYEQYF. Written as DNA, the CDR3 is TGTGCCAGCAGCTTAGGGACTAGCGCCACCTCCTACGAGCAGTACTTC.